Each of the 24 T cell receptor beta chains below was sequenced from the same sample in a study of shared clonotypes between healthy human individuals (dated by TCRdb to the early 2020s). Libraries were made using the immunoSEQ multiplex PCR assay. TCRdb took this table from immuneACCESS and kept in-frame rearrangements with V and J called. Such tables lack part of the clones; where checked against another copy, unresolved V genes explain under half of the gap, and the rest is unexplained. The sample has some 2,000,000 clones on record, about 95% of them singletons. The ten top clones hold 0.85% to 1.3% of the sample. CD8 naive samples consisted of CD45RO-negative cells that were positively selected for CCR7, yielding a CD45RA+CCR7+ population without TemRA cells. Sequencing used naive CD8+ T cells sorted from blood. The sample's cell subset or site label, in plain terms: CD45RA+CCR7+. The receptors come from a man between 18 and 29 years old in good health.

The rearrangement uses TRBV11-2 and TRBJ2-7; D uncertain. CDR1 and CDR2 (germline): SGHAT, FQNNGV. Trimming shortened V by 1 base and J by 2 bases, and 12 bases separated the two germline ends. The CDR3 covers 15 residues. The CDR3 nucleotides are TGTGCCAGCAGCTTAGGAAGTGCCATTACCTACGAGCAGTACTTC. Its translation is CASSLGSAITYEQYF.

The chain has TRBV11-2 and TRBJ2-1; the D gene is possibly TRBD1 (6 bases). Germline V gives CDR1 SGHAT, CDR2 FQNNGV. The CDR3 sequence is 17 residues long. The V gene lost 5 bases and the J gene lost 5 bases, with 22 bases spanning the gap. The CDR3 loop reads CASSQRNYAGTNNEQFF. CDR3 nucleotide sequence: TGTGCCAGCAGCCAACGGAACTATGCCGGGACAAACAATGAGCAGTTCTTC.

The chain couples TRBV4-1 to TRBJ2-7; tentatively, D is TRBD2 (6 bases). The V end was cut by 4 bases, the J end by 4 bases, with 14 bases between. The CDR3 runs 14 residues. The germline gives CDR1 MGHRA, CDR2 YSYEKL. In nucleotides, the CDR3 is TGCGCCAGCAGCCTCACTGCCGGGAGTTACGAGCAGTACTTC. Protein sequence: CASSLTAGSYEQYF.

The rearrangement uses TRBV27 and TRBJ1-5; D is perhaps TRBD1 (5 bases). V was cut by 5 bases and J by 3 bases, with 8 bases left in between. The CDR3 sequence is 13 residues long. Per germline, CDR1 MNHEY and CDR2 SMNVEV (reference sequence). The CDR3 loop reads CASSTTDNQPQHF. The CDR3 DNA sequence: TGTGCCAGCAGTACGACAGACAATCAGCCCCAGCATTTT.

On this clone: Other DNA sequences within the sample encode an identical CDR3. V gene TRBV7-6 combines with J gene TRBJ2-7, with D uncertain. V lost 0 bases and J lost 1, with 4 bases in between. The CDR3 contains 13 residues. Germline CDR1 SGHVS, CDR2 FNYEAQ. The CDR3 DNA sequence: TGTGCCAGCAGCTTAGCGCTTTCCTACGAGCAGTACTTC. Translated, it gives CASSLALSYEQYF.

The rearrangement uses TRBV2 and TRBJ2-7; perhaps TRBD2 as D (5 bases). The CDR3 totals 13 residues. V lost 3 bases to trimming and J lost 6 bases, with 12 bases between them. Looked up from germline, CDR1 is SNHLY and CDR2 is FYNNEI. The CDR3 DNA is TGTGCCAGCAGTGACCCGACTACGGGCGAGCAGTACTTC. Translated, it gives CASSDPTTGEQYF.

The rearrangement uses TRBV27 and TRBJ2-7; 7 nucleotides agree with TRBD1. The CDR3 consists of 16 residues. CDR1 and CDR2 from the germline V gene are MNHEY and SMNVEV (reference sequence). V gave up 2 bases and J gave up 1 base; unmatched junction bases: 8. This CDR3 reads CASSLAPGTASYEQYF. CDR3 DNA sequence: TGTGCCAGCAGTTTAGCACCCGGGACAGCATCCTACGAGCAGTACTTC.

This chain links TRBV5-4 with TRBJ2-1; 13 positions agree with TRBD2. This CDR3 is 17 amino acids long. The J segment lost 5 bases and the V segment lost 0 bases, leaving 5 bases of the junction unmatched. Germline lookup yields CDR1 SGHNT and CDR2 YYREEE (reference sequence). The CDR3: CASSLGLAGGLNNEQFF. The CDR3 coding sequence is TGTGCCAGCAGCTTGGGACTAGCGGGAGGCCTAAACAATGAGCAGTTCTTC.

The rearrangement links TRBV11-2 to TRBJ2-7; D perhaps matches TRBD2 (6 bases). The V end was cut by 1 base, the J end by 0 bases, with 10 bases between. CDR1 is SGHAT, CDR2 FQNNGV, per germline. The CDR3 runs 15 residues. The CDR3: CASSLAGDLSYEQYF. CDR3 in DNA: TGTGCCAGCAGCTTAGCGGGGGACCTCTCCTACGAGCAGTACTTC.

The V and J genes are TRBV7-6 and TRBJ2-2; D gene unclear. V lost 5 bases and J lost 1, with 2 bases in between. The CDR3 runs to 12 residues. The germline CDR1 and CDR2 sequences are SGHVS and FNYEAQ. Written as DNA, the CDR3 is TGTGCCAGCAGCATGAACACCGGGGAGCTGTTTTTT. The encoded protein is CASSMNTGELFF.

V and J are TRBV9 and TRBJ2-1; 14 bases align to TRBD2. The CDR3 covers 13 residues. Germline assignment: CDR1 SGDLS and CDR2 YYNGEE. V dropped 3 bases and J dropped 14; count of bases not matched to a gene: 4. For the CDR3, the DNA is TGTGCCAGCAGCGACGGGACTAGCGGGGGTGAGTTCTTC. Residues: CASSDGTSGGEFF.

This clone has a single count. The chain joins TRBV27 to TRBJ1-6; tentatively, D is TRBD1 (5 bases). The CDR3 is made up of 14 amino acids. Germline CDR1 and CDR2: MNHEY and SMNVEV (reference sequence). V dropped 4 bases and J dropped 10 bases, with 14 bases sitting between them. For the CDR3, the DNA is TGTGCCAGCAGTTCTCTCGCCGGGGGATCACCCCTCCACTTT. It yields the protein CASSSLAGGSPLHF.

The chain is built from TRBV27 and TRBJ1-2; possibly TRBD1 for D (5 bases). Germline assignment: CDR1 MNHEY and CDR2 SMNVEV (reference sequence). CDR3 length: 13 amino acids. V was trimmed by 4 bases and J by 7 bases, leaving 13 bases between them. DNA of the CDR3: TGTGCCAGCAGTTCAGGGAACTACGGTGGCTACACCTTC. It encodes CASSSGNYGGYTF.

This sequence joins TRBV9 and TRBJ2-7, with unresolved D. The germline V gene has CDR1 SGDLS and CDR2 YYNGEE. Trimming pared 0 bases from V and 0 bases from J, leaving 10 bases between. The CDR3 has 15 amino acids. CDR3 nucleotides: TGTGCCAGCAGCGTAGTACAACCAGGCTCCTACGAGCAGTACTTC. Amino acids: CASSVVQPGSYEQYF.

Note on this clone: The sample has other DNA sequences that encode this CDR3 too. The rearrangement links TRBV6-5 to TRBJ1-1; no reliable D call. The CDR3 covers 14 residues. The V end lost 0 bases, the J end lost 1 base, and 6 bases lay between the germline ends. Germline CDR1 reads MNHEY; CDR2 reads SVGAGI. The CDR3 is CASSYSEGNTEAFF. The CDR3 nucleotides are TGTGCCAGCAGTTACTCGGAAGGGAACACTGAAGCTTTCTTT.

V is TRBV10-3 and J is TRBJ2-7; D is unresolved. V shed 7 bases and J shed 0 bases, with 4 bases lying between them. The CDR3 is 11 residues long. Germline-derived CDR1 and CDR2 are ENHRY and SYGVKD. CDR3 region: CAIMSSYEQYF. In nucleotides, the CDR3 is TGTGCCATCATGAGCTCCTACGAGCAGTACTTC.

V usage is TRBV4-1 and J usage is TRBJ2-1; no firm D call. The CDR3 is 14 amino acids. Germline V gene sequence: CDR1 MGHRA, CDR2 YSYEKL. Deletions cut 0 bases from V and 3 bases from J, with 6 bases between. The CDR3 loop reads CASSQESLYNEQFF. CDR3 coding DNA: TGCGCCAGCAGCCAAGAAAGCCTCTACAATGAGCAGTTCTTC.

The V call is TRBV6-5, the J call TRBJ2-2; TRBD1 aligns across 8 bases. This CDR3 contains 13 residues. Per germline, CDR1 MNHEY and CDR2 SVGAGI. The V and J ends lost 4 bases and 5 bases, in that order; junction bases with no gene match: 0. CDR3 nucleotides: TGTGCCAGCAGTTGGACAGGGACCGGGGAGCTGTTTTTT. Translation: CASSWTGTGELFF.

The rearrangement uses TRBV7-9 and TRBJ1-1, with D unclear. The V gene's germline CDR1 is SEHNR and CDR2 FQNEAQ (reference sequence). Trimming shortened V by 1 base and J by 8 bases, and 8 bases separated the two germline ends. The CDR3 sequence is 12 residues long. The CDR3 DNA is TGTGCCAGCAGCTTAGTAGGTTGGGAAGCTTTCTTT. Its protein is CASSLVGWEAFF.

The chain combines TRBV9 with TRBJ2-1, with 8 bases matching TRBD2. Germline-derived CDR1 and CDR2 are SGDLS and YYNGEE. This CDR3 spans 14 amino acids. J lost 10 bases, V lost 4 bases, and 10 bases had no gene match. The CDR3 region is CASSPLTGGDEQFF. The DNA for the CDR3 is TGTGCCAGCAGCCCCCTGACGGGAGGGGACGAGCAGTTCTTC. Full variable domain (remainder filled in from reference TRBV9 and TRBJ2-1): DSGVTQTPKHLITATGQRVTLRCSPRSGDLSVYWYQQSLDQGLQFLIQYYNGEERAKGNILERFSAQQFPDLHSELNLSSLELGDSALYFCASSPLTGGDEQFFGPGTRLTVL.

The rearrangement joins TRBV6-5 to TRBJ2-7, with 8 bases that match TRBD1. Germline lookup yields CDR1 MNHEY and CDR2 SVGAGI. V trimming: 4 bases; J trimming: 3 bases; junction bases outside the gene matches: 5. The CDR3 runs to 14 residues. This chain's CDR3 is CASSLDRAHYEQYF. CDR3 in DNA: TGTGCCAGCAGTTTGGACAGGGCACACTACGAGCAGTACTTC.

The CDR3 sequence: CASSPDRGQQPQHF. Here the CDR3 DNA reads TGTGCCAGCAGCCCGGACAGGGGGCAACAGCCCCAGCATTTT. The V and J genes are TRBV28 and TRBJ1-5, with TRBD1 matching over 11 bases. The CDR3 runs to 14 residues. The germline CDR1 and CDR2 sequences are MDHEN and SYDVKM. V shed 6 bases, J shed 7 bases, and the junction held 5 bases outside the gene matches.

The chain recombines TRBV6-6 with TRBJ2-7; no clear D. Deletions cut 0 bases from V and 3 bases from J, with 12 bases between. The germline CDR1 and CDR2 sequences are MNHNY and SVGAGI (reference sequence). This CDR3 is built from 15 residues. CDR3 region: CASSYSPQRGYEQYF. Written as DNA, the CDR3 is TGTGCCAGCAGTTACTCTCCTCAAAGAGGCTACGAGCAGTACTTC.

V usage is TRBV29-1 and J usage is TRBJ2-1, with D unresolved. V lost 7 bases and J lost 9, with 16 bases in between. Germline V gives CDR1 SQVTM, CDR2 ANQGSEA. This CDR3 has 12 residues. The CDR3 bases are TGCAGCGGGATTACGCTAGTTACTGAGCAGTTCTTC. Amino acids: CSGITLVTEQFF.